The present T cell receptor beta chain was sequenced within a study of blood T cells in healthy people across ages (dated by TCRdb to 2013 to 2016). With regard to the full study: In model experiments, template switching captured roughly one uniquely barcoded TCR beta cDNA molecule for every two T cells. Using the same blood draw, the study looked at two additional independent replicas of 1 million unique cDNA reads for two donors, one aged 18 to 30 and the other aged 80 or older. Using deep sequencing normalized with unique cDNA molecular identifiers, the study measured how TCR beta repertoire diversity changes with age. The donors were split into four age groups: young (average 16 years), middle-aged (around 37), aged (about 62) and long-lived (approximately 80). To avoid experimental bias, donors of different ages were distributed randomly across sequencing lanes.

This clonotype was picked up a small number of times. Its antigen target is currently unknown. No quality values exist for individual bases; no much larger clone is one base distant. The study at large found these results: Compared with the aged group, the long-lived group had more naive CD4+ T cells, fewer expanded clones and increased TCR diversity, suggesting age selection. Observed TCR beta diversity per million T cells fell roughly linearly with age, and a significant reduction was already apparent by age around 40. Estimates of total diversity based on one million sequenced T cells were considered lower bounds and underestimates. Because donor CMV infection status was unknown, age-related changes in expanded clonotypes were potentially confounded. A strong correlation was found between observed TCR beta diversity and the percentage of naive T cells measured by flow cytometry. Conclusive comparison of naive and antigen-experienced compartments was prevented by the profiling of bulk unsorted PBMCs.

Preparation of the library involved 5' RACE. Instrument on record: Illumina HiSeq 2500. The second PCR ran for about 6 to 11 cycles and used a J-beta primer mix along with a sample-barcoded 5' primer. Each TCR beta cDNA molecule received a unique molecular identifier from a template-switch 5' adaptor carrying 12 random nucleotides. Each sample yielded at least 2.5 million CDR3-containing paired-end reads. First-strand cDNA was synthesized from all RNA with the Mint cDNA synthesis kit, primed by a TRBC-specific oligonucleotide. Following uracil-DNA glycosylase treatment, a first 18-cycle PCR with universal primers M1SS and BC2_uni_R was performed on all cDNA. The original methods were these. Each sample was normalized by randomly selecting 1 million high-quality reads, each carrying a distinct molecular identifier. Reads sharing molecular identifiers were discarded rather than binned into consensus sequences. CDR3 identification, clonotype clustering and error correction used MiTCR with a Q25 quality threshold and the strictest error-elimination algorithm. A nonparametric unseen species model using Euler transformation provided a lower-bound estimate of total TCR beta diversity. The public reads were run again by TCRdb, first through fastp at Q25 and then through MiXCR, and only productive beta chains were kept. One record per CDR3 amino acid sequence lists the most common genes and DNA. Here the V and J calls rest on TCRdb's processing, not on the authors' analysis. Within this sample are over 600,000 distinct CDR3 sequences, with 45% to 70% of them counted one time only. Together, the top ten hold roughly 24% of the sample.

Systemically healthy Caucasian individuals from Russia, some 40 in total and aged roughly 6 to 90 years, were included as donors. Around 10 milliliters of peripheral blood were drawn from each donor into EDTA-treated Vacutainer tubes. Ficoll-Paque density-gradient centrifugation was used to isolate PBMCs, with at least 7 million obtained per sample. Total RNA, at least 6 micrograms per sample, was extracted from PBMCs with Trizol reagent. Naive CD45RAhigh/CD27high T cell percentages were measured by flow cytometry on a PBMC aliquot from every donor. This clonotype was sampled from a man aged 35 to 55 in good health. Input material: blood.

The CDR3 reads CASSQGLEQAYEQYF. The nucleotide sequence reads as follows: TGCGCCAGCAGCCAAGGGCTCGAGCAGGCCTACGAGCAGTACTTC. The sequence joins TRBV4-3 to TRBJ2-7, with no confident D gene call. Taken from the germline V gene, the CDR1 and CDR2 loops are LGHNA and YSLEER. The CDR3, cysteine through phenylalanine, is 15 amino acids long. The read is trimmed to its CDR3 DNA, 45 bases read in frame from base 1. Trimming at the junction amounts to 1 base on V and 2 bases on J, and the germline ends lie 12 bases apart.